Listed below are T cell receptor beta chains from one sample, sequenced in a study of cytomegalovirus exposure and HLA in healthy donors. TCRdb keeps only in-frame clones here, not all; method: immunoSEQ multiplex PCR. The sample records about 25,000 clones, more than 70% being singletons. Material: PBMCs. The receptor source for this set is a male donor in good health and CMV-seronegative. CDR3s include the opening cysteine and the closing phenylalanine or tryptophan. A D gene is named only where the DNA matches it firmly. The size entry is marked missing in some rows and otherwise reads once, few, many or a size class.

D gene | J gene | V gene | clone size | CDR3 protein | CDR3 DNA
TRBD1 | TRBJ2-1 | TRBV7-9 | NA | CASSFIGQGPPSSYNEQFF | TGTGCCAGCAGCTTTATCGGACAGGGGCCTCCCAGCTCCTACAATGAGCAGTTCTTC
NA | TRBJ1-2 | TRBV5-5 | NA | CASSPTGVLDYGYTF | TGTGCCAGCAGCCCTACGGGGGTTTTGGACTATGGCTACACCTTC
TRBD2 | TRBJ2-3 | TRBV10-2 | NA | CASSASGRTDTQYF | TGCGCCAGCAGTGCTAGCGGGAGGACAGATACGCAGTATTTT
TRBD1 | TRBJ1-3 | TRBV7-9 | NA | CASSPDRAGNTIYF | TGTGCCAGCAGCCCGGACAGGGCTGGAAACACCATATATTTT
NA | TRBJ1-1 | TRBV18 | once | CASSPLALADSNTEAFF | TGTGCCAGCTCACCATTGGCTCTCGCGGACAGCAACACTGAAGCTTTCTTT
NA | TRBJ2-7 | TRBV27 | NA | CASSLTGTGEQYF | TGTGCCAGCAGTTTAACAGGGACGGGGGAGCAGTACTTC
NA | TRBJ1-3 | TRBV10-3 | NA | CAISESTIGSVSGNTIYF | TGTGCCATCAGTGAGTCGACTATAGGGTCCGTCTCTGGAAACACCATATATTTT
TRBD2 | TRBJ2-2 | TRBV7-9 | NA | CASPGLADTGELFF | TGTGCCAGCCCAGGACTAGCGGACACCGGGGAGCTGTTTTTT
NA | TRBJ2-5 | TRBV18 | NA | CASSPYGPQETQYF | TGTGCCAGCTCACCATACGGTCCCCAAGAGACCCAGTACTTC
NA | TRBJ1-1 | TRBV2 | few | CASRDPDHQGWYTEAFF | TGTGCCAGCAGGGACCCTGATCACCAGGGGTGGTACACTGAAGCTTTCTTT
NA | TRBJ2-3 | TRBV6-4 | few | CASSESDGGTDTQYF | TGTGCCAGCAGTGAGTCGGACGGGGGCACAGATACGCAGTATTTT
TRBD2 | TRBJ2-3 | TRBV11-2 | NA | CASSPSILGGRAWNTQYF | TGTGCCAGCAGCCCCTCGATCTTAGGCGGGAGGGCCTGGAATACGCAGTATTTT
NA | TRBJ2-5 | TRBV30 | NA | CAWSVAQETQYF | TGTGCCTGGAGTGTAGCCCAAGAGACCCAGTACTTC
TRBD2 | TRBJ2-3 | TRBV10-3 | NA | CAIGREGTDTQYF | TGTGCCATCGGGCGGGAGGGTACAGATACGCAGTATTTT
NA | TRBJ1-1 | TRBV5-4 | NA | CASSWDTSNTEAFF | TGTGCCAGCAGCTGGGACACCTCGAACACTGAAGCTTTCTTT
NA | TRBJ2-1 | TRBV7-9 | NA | CASLRGSIQNEQFF | TGTGCCAGCCTCAGGGGCTCAATCCAGAATGAGCAGTTCTTC
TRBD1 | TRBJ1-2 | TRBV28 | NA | CASSLGTGNYGYTF | TGTGCCAGCAGTTTAGGGACAGGGAACTATGGCTACACCTTC
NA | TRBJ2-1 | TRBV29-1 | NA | CSVAGSYNEQFF | TGCAGCGTTGCGGGATCCTACAATGAGCAGTTCTTC
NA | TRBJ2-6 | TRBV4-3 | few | CASSRGDSSSGANVLTF | TGCGCCAGCAGCCGAGGAGACTCCTCCTCTGGGGCCAACGTCCTGACTTTC
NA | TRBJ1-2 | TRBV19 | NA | CASSQSGGYGYTF | TGTGCCAGTAGTCAATCCGGGGGGTATGGCTACACCTTC
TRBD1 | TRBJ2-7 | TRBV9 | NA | CASSDGTGGPYEQYF | TGTGCCAGCAGCGACGGGACAGGGGGCCCCTACGAGCAGTACTTC
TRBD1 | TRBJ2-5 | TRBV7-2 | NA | CASSSGQGGETQYF | TGTGCCAGCAGCTCGGGACAGGGTGGGGAGACCCAGTACTTC
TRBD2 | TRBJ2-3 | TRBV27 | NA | CASSFPSGNTDTQYF | TGTGCCAGCAGTTTCCCTAGCGGAAACACAGATACGCAGTATTTT
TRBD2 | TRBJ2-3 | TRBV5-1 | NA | CASGLAGGTDTQYF | TGCGCCAGTGGACTAGCGGGGGGCACAGATACGCAGTATTTT
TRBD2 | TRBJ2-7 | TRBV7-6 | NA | CASSFIGEGYEQYF | TGTGCCAGCAGCTTCATCGGGGAGGGGTACGAGCAGTACTTC
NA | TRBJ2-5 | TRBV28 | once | CASGSLKTVRETQYF | TGTGCCAGCGGTAGTCTGAAAACGGTTCGAGAGACCCAGTACTTC
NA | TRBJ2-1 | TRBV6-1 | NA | CASSLRNEQFF | TGTGCCAGCAGTTTGCGGAATGAGCAGTTCTTC
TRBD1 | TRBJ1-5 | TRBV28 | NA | CASSSPGQGNQPQHF | TGTGCCAGCAGTTCCCCGGGACAGGGCAATCAGCCCCAGCATTTT
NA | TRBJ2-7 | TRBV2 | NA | CASIWLDSSYEQYF | TGTGCCAGCATCTGGCTAGATAGCTCCTACGAGCAGTACTTC
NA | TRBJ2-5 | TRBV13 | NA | CASSSPSYQETQYF | TGTGCCAGCAGCTCCCCGTCGTACCAAGAGACCCAGTACTTC